This entry describes one T cell receptor (beta chain). These data originate in a study of blood T cell repertoires in COVID-19. Trimming cost V 0 bases and J 5 bases, with 8 bases left between them. The CDR3 is 13 amino acids. Germline-derived CDR1 and CDR2 are SGHNT and YYREEE (reference sequence). Method: immunoSEQ multiplex PCR; TCRdb's copy keeps in-frame clones and lacks some. The sample yields about 69,000 clones, less than 95% seen once. The sequencing sample was made of peripheral blood. V usage is TRBV5-4 and J usage is TRBJ1-1, with D unresolved. This receptor was obtained from a woman aged 60-70 years with active COVID-19. The CDR3 here is CASSLEQQTEAFF. In nucleotides, the CDR3 is TGTGCCAGCAGCTTGGAACAGCAAACTGAAGCTTTCTTT.